This T cell receptor beta chain was documented in a study of blood T cell repertoires in COVID-19. As for the study in general: Acute and convalescent COVID-19 specimens originated in the United States, Italy and Spain. Sample material is recorded as cDNA or gDNA derived from T cells, B-cell-depleted T cells, or PBMCs.

In the source study's methods: From reference gene primer amplification, estimates of nucleated cell counts were derived. Clones were sequenced by immunoSEQ multiplex PCR, and TCRdb holds only the in-frame ones, with some missing. V, J and clone size reflect that table, while D and trimming were determined from the DNA. The sample carries 90,000 to 120,000 clones, around 90% recorded once. Germline CDR1 is SGHRS and CDR2 is YFSETQ. The CDR3 is 11 residues long. V was cut by 3 bases and J by 8 bases, with 8 bases left in between. The material sequenced was peripheral blood. The receptor comes from a woman in her 30s with acute or convalescent COVID-19. This chain links TRBV5-1 with TRBJ1-2; D not certain. This CDR3 reads CASSSIGGYTF. CDR3 bases: TGCGCCAGCAGCTCCATCGGGGGCTACACCTTC.